The 15 T cell receptor beta chains below come from one sample, sequenced in a study of Ad26.COV2.S vaccination and SARS-CoV-2 variants. Sequenced by immunoSEQ multiplex PCR; TCRdb stores in-frame clones only, minus some. Among 350,000 to 400,000 clones listed, 88% were seen once. Treatment indicated: over 15 received Ad26.COV2.S at low or high dose, single or two shots; 5 received placebo; per-sample allocation not given. Each sample was drawn 63 days after the first injection (of vaccine or placebo). The material was peripheral blood, obtained in a trial of Ad26.COV2.S vaccine versus placebo. All receptors derive from a person between 18 and 65 years old who received the Ad26.COV2.S COVID-19 vaccine or a placebo.

This clone was observed once. This sequence joins TRBV7-8 and TRBJ1-5; D uncertain. The CDR3 sequence is 15 residues long. V dropped 5 bases and J dropped 3 bases, with 14 bases sitting between them. Per the germline V gene, CDR1 is SGHVS and CDR2 is FQNEAQ. CDR3 amino acids: CASSPRGGLNQPQHF. The CDR3 DNA reads as TGTGCCAGCAGCCCAAGAGGAGGGCTCAATCAGCCCCAGCATTTT.

This rearrangement joins TRBV29-1 to TRBJ2-5, with 7 bases fitting TRBD1. Germline CDR1 reads SQVTM; CDR2 reads ANQGSEA. Unmatched junction bases numbered 12, after V lost 7 bases and J lost 7 bases. This CDR3 region has 13 residues. CDR3 in DNA: TGCAGCGGTGGACAGGTGGCCAGGGGGACCCAGTACTTC. Amino acids: CSGGQVARGTQYF.

V usage is TRBV6-5 and J usage is TRBJ1-1, with D perhaps TRBD1 (5 bases). Per the germline V gene, CDR1 is MNHEY and CDR2 is SVGAGI. V was pared by 2 bases and J by 8 bases, with 6 bases between. CDR3 size: 11 residues. CDR3 loop: CASSYQGEAFF. Here the CDR3 DNA reads TGTGCCAGCAGTTACCAGGGCGAAGCTTTCTTT.

The V call is TRBV3-1 (or the pseudogene TRBV3-2), the J call TRBJ1-5, with D uncertain. This CDR3 comprises 13 residues. V was clipped by 0 bases and J by 7 bases, with 7 bases between them. Germline V gene lookup returns CDR1 LGHDT and CDR2 YNNKEL (reference sequence). The CDR3 spells CASSQDFSQPQHF. CDR3 sequence (DNA): TGTGCCAGCAGCCAAGATTTTAGCCAGCCCCAGCATTTT.

The chain combines TRBV19 with TRBJ2-2, with 7 bases lining up with TRBD1. The CDR3 is 14 amino acids. CDR1 is LNHDA, CDR2 SQIVND, per germline (reference sequence). Germline trimming cut 2 bases from V and 5 bases from J; bases unmatched to any gene: 2. CDR3 in DNA: TGTGCCAGTAGTATAAGGGGGCGAACCGGGGAGCTGTTTTTT. This encodes CASSIRGRTGELFF. Drawing the rest from reference TRBV19 and TRBJ2-2, the complete variable domain is DGGITQSPKYLFRKEGQNVTLSCEQNLNHDAMYWYRQDPGQGLRLIYYSQIVNDFQKGDIAEGYSVSREKKESFPLTVTSAQKNPTAFYLCASSIRGRTGELFFGEGSRLTVL.

This clone appeared a few times. The chain carries TRBV19 and TRBJ1-2, with D possibly TRBD1 on 5 matching bases. The CDR3 is 15 residues long. From germline, CDR1 is LNHDA and CDR2 SQIVND (reference sequence). Trimming took off 7 bases at V and 4 bases at J, with 19 bases between the two ends. In DNA form, the CDR3 reads TGTGCCAGTACGGGACCCCCTAGAGACTTCTATGGCTACACCTTC. Translation gives CASTGPPRDFYGYTF.

This chain joins TRBV19 and TRBJ1-2; a weak D match, TRBD1 (6 bases). The CDR3 spans 21 residues. V lost 4 bases, J lost 6 bases, and 36 bases lay in between. Germline V gene data show CDR1 as LNHDA and CDR2 as SQIVND (reference sequence). CDR3 sequence (DNA): TGTGCCAGTAGTACTACAGGGTCATGGACTATGGGGCGTTCGTCTTTTCATGGCTACACCTTC. Protein: CASSTTGSWTMGRSSFHGYTF.

J is TRBJ1-5 and V is TRBV18; D not certain. The ends were cut back, 2 bases at V and 8 bases at J, with 13 bases in the middle. This CDR3 is 14 amino acids long. Germline CDR1 is KGHSH and CDR2 is LQKENI. CDR3 loop: CASSPAAAKEPQHF. In DNA form, the CDR3 reads TGTGCCAGCTCACCAGCGGCAGCTAAAGAGCCCCAGCATTTT.

The chain recombines TRBV19 with TRBJ1-1, with D unclear. V lost 3 bases, J lost 0 bases, and 11 bases lay in between. The CDR3 is 15 amino acids. The germline V gene has CDR1 LNHDA and CDR2 SQIVND (reference sequence). CDR3 residues: CASSIGLVMNTEAFF. The CDR3 bases are TGTGCCAGTAGTATCGGACTGGTCATGAACACTGAAGCTTTCTTT.

The chain combines TRBV2 with TRBJ2-1, with 8 bases identical to TRBD2. The germline CDR1 and CDR2 sequences are SNHLY and FYNNEI. The length of the CDR3 is 17 residues. Trimming at V came to 4 bases and at J to 5 bases, leaving 13 bases not matched to a gene. The CDR3: CASSGGVAGPEDNEQFF. In DNA form, the CDR3 reads TGTGCCAGCAGTGGGGGGGTAGCGGGGCCAGAGGACAATGAGCAGTTCTTC.

The V and J genes are TRBV30 and TRBJ1-1; D gene uncertain. Between the trimmed V and J ends, which lost 4 bases and 3 bases, there was a span of 9 bases. CDR1 is GTSNPN, CDR2 SVGIG, per germline (reference sequence). This CDR3 contains 12 residues. The CDR3 coding sequence is TGTGCCTGGACTACGACCTACACTGAAGCTTTCTTT. Translating it yields CAWTTTYTEAFF.

The rearrangement links TRBV19 to TRBJ1-5; a possible D gene is TRBD1 (6 bases). The V gene lost 4 bases and the J gene lost 5 bases, with 18 bases spanning the gap. CDR1 and CDR2 (germline): LNHDA, SQIVND (reference sequence). The CDR3 loop spans 16 amino acids. CDR3 sequence (DNA): TGTGCCAGTAGTACCTCCGAACAGGGATATGATCAGCCCCAGCATTTT. Translating it yields CASSTSEQGYDQPQHF.

This clone is a singleton in its sample. This chain connects TRBV2 to TRBJ1-6; D possibly corresponds to TRBD1 (6 bases). The germline V and J ends were trimmed by 3 bases and 10 bases, with 16 bases remaining between them. The germline V gene encodes CDR1 SNHLY and CDR2 FYNNEI. The CDR3 has 15 amino acids. CDR3 residues: CASSEEQGMGSPLHF. CDR3 DNA sequence: TGTGCCAGCAGTGAGGAGCAGGGGATGGGCTCACCCCTCCACTTT.

This clone was seen just once. The chain uses TRBV3-1 (or the pseudogene TRBV3-2) and TRBJ1-3; the D gene is possibly TRBD1 (6 bases). Germline V CDR1 and CDR2: LGHDT, YNNKEL (reference sequence). V was shortened by 6 bases and J by 4 bases, with 16 bases between the two germline ends. The CDR3 loop spans 15 amino acids. CDR3 in amino acids: CASSGQLLEGNTIYF. The CDR3 nucleotides read TGTGCCAGCAGTGGACAGCTCCTGGAAGGAAACACCATATATTTT.

The J gene is TRBJ1-2, the V gene TRBV25-1; TRBD1 might be the D (6 bases). CDR3 length equals 13 residues. Germline CDR1 is MGHDK and CDR2 is SYGVNS. V lost 3 bases and J 5 bases, leaving 10 bases between the germline ends. The CDR3 reads CASSEGARYGYTF. The CDR3 nucleotides are TGTGCCAGCAGTGAGGGGGCGCGGTATGGCTACACCTTC.